This T cell receptor beta chain was sequenced for a study of glioma-infiltrating T cells. Study in general: Glioma patients had dexamethasone for six or fewer days before surgery. Study results and caveats: A blood CDR3 motif signature was depleted in highly divergent patients. Tissue-blood divergence was below expectation in non-neoplastic patients, above in gliomas.

Losses at the gene ends were 0 bases for V and 2 bases for J; bases not matched to a gene: 7. This CDR3 spans 16 amino acids. Looked up from germline, CDR1 is LNHNV and CDR2 is YYDKDF (reference sequence). In the case of this clonotype: The target antigen is unknown.

The iRepertoire nested amplicon-rescue multiplex PCR amplified TCR alpha and beta CDR3s from RNA. One-step reverse transcription and amplification started from around 100-400 ng of tissue mRNA or PBMC total RNA. TCRdb reprocessed the multiplex PCR reads with MiXCR, giving one entry per CDR3 protein. The table records 300,000 to 450,000 distinct CDR3 sequences, 41% of them present only once. This sequence originates from a human donor with low-grade glioma or glioblastoma, undergoing nonglioma brain surgery, or in good health (not recorded which). The chain is built from TRBV15 and TRBJ2-7; TRBD1 matches 7 bases. Sequenced material: glioma tissue, nonneoplastic brain tissue, or PBMCs (not recorded which). CDR3 amino acids: CATSRDPGRGTYEQYF. In DNA, the CDR3 is TGTGCCACCAGCAGAGATCCGGGCAGGGGGACCTACGAGCAGTACTTC.